This T cell receptor (beta chain) was recovered during a study of CD8 T cells in Susac syndrome. Trimming shortened V by 4 bases and J by 6 bases, and 11 bases separated the two germline ends. Germline V gene sequence: CDR1 SGHNT, CDR2 YYREEE (reference sequence). The CDR3 loop spans 12 amino acids. The sample holds one count of this clonotype. Random hexamers primed reverse transcription of about 0.5 to 1 ug RNA. TCRdb reanalysed the immunoSEQ multiplex PCR reads using MiXCR and keeps one entry per CDR3 protein. The sample has 84,000 or so distinct CDR3 sequences, around 96% seen once. Sequenced sample: CD8+ T cells from PBMCs. The V gene is TRBV5-4, the J gene TRBJ2-7; a weak D match, TRBD2 (5 bases). The TCR sequence derives from a human donor with Susac syndrome. This CDR3 is CASSAGTSEQYF. Here the CDR3 DNA reads TGTGCCAGCAGCGCGGGCACCTCCGAGCAGTACTTC.